This TCR beta chain was sequenced for a study of T-cell memory formation after mild COVID-19. Study-wide context: TCR clusters mostly belonged to single donors. Notes on the study in general: Later expanders leaned CD4+, whereas day 15 to 85 contracting clones were balanced CD4/CD8.

TCRdb used MiXCR to reprocess the 5' RACE reads, holding one entry per CDR3 protein. The table shows under 200,000 distinct CDR3 sequences, with around a tenth occurring only once. Germline V CDR1 and CDR2: SGHRS, YFSETQ. The CDR3 runs to 13 residues. Trimming took 3 bases from V and 1 from J, leaving 7 bases between them. Only a few counts were recorded for this clonotype. The antigen is undetermined. The source of this sequence is a man younger than 35 who had mild COVID-19 (a few samples of this study predate the infection). Cell type and time point are not known. This chain uses TRBV5-1 with TRBJ2-5; D gene unclear. The material sequenced was PBMCs or a T cell subset sorted from them (not recorded which). DNA of the CDR3: TGCGCCAGCAGCTCTCTCGTCCAAGAGACCCAGTACTTC. Amino acid sequence: CASSSLVQETQYF.